This T cell receptor (beta chain) was sequenced during a study of response to subunit inactivated influenza vaccine (dated by TCRdb to the late 2010s). Describing the broader study: Deep quantitative profiling of the T cell receptor repertoire was used in the study to follow responses to a trivalent subunit inactivated influenza vaccine.

Details on this clonotype: Its cognate antigen has yet to be identified. No base quality values were provided; no much bigger clone lies one nucleotide off.

Receptor libraries were prepared by RT-PCR. Sequenced on an Illumina HiSeq 2500. Using fastp trimming at Q25 and MiXCR clonotype assembly, TCRdb reanalyzed the public sequencing data and kept in-frame beta chains. When rows share a CDR3 protein, they turn into one entry using the most common DNA and genes. The sample records over 650,000 distinct CDR3 sequences, roughly 18% of which are singletons. Of the sample, approximately 10% is held by the ten largest clones. The germline V gene specifies MGHRA as CDR1 and YSYEKL as CDR2. V lost 4 bases and J lost 0 bases; the stretch between them is 25 bases long. Including cysteine and phenylalanine, the CDR3 has 21 amino acids. Left in the record is the CDR3 DNA by itself, 63 bases read in frame from the first base. The investigation overall reported the following: The authors proposed that each seasonal influenza vaccination may bring in only a limited number of new T cells.

The sequence links TRBV4-1 to TRBJ1-6, with the D gene too uncertain to name. Sequences were derived from PBMCs from blood, sampled 4 to 6 days after vaccination. The TCR originated in a man aged 50 or older who received an inactivated influenza vaccine. Donor details come from another sample of the same person, matched by shared clones. The DNA sequence follows: TGCGCCAGCAGCCGAAGACACCGGGAGGAGTGCAAACTCTCCTATAATTCACCCCTCCACTTT. This is translated as CASSRRHREECKLSYNSPLHF.